This T cell receptor beta chain was retrieved from a study of T cells after yellow fever vaccination. The overall study: In the case of low-cell-number fractions, SMART-Seq v4 Ultra Low Input was used for preparation.

This clonotype was found many times. Its antigen remains unknown. General study results and limits: In FACS-sorted repertoires, abundant clonotypes from the bulk population could appear as contaminants. A large majority of primary-vaccination clones showed up again after the booster (about 97% CD4, around 85% CD8).

For TCR, cDNA came from 5'RACE template switching, which added a universal primer site and UMIs. MiXCR, applied by TCRdb to the 5' RACE reads, yields one record per CDR3 protein. The sample lists some 340,000 distinct CDR3 sequences; about 10% were seen once. V was pared by 5 bases and J by 4 bases, with 9 bases of the junction left unmatched. The germline V gene encodes CDR1 SGHTA and CDR2 FQGNSA. This CDR3 comprises 16 residues. The origin of this receptor is a man aged 18-30 years who received the YFV17D yellow fever vaccine. The genes are TRBV7-2 and TRBJ2-2, with 8 bases matching TRBD1. The sequencing here drew on CD4+ T cells sorted from PBMCs, taken 45 days after the yellow fever booster vaccination. The CDR3 DNA follows: TGTGCCAGCAGCCCAGACAGGGGACGAGGCACCGGGGAGCTGTTTTTT. This translates into CASSPDRGRGTGELFF.